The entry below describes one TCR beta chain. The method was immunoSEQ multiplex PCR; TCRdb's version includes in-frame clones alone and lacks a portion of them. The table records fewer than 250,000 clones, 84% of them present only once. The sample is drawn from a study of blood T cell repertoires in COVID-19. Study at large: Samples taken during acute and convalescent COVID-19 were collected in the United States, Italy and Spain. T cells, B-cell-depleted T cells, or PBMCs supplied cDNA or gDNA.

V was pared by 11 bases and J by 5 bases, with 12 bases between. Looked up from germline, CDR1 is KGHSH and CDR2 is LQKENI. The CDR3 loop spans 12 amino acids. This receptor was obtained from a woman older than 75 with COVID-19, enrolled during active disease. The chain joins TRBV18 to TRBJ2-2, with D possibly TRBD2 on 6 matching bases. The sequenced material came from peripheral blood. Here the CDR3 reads CAGGAGTGELFF. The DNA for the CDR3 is TGTGCCGGCGGGGCAGGAACCGGGGAGCTGTTTTTT.